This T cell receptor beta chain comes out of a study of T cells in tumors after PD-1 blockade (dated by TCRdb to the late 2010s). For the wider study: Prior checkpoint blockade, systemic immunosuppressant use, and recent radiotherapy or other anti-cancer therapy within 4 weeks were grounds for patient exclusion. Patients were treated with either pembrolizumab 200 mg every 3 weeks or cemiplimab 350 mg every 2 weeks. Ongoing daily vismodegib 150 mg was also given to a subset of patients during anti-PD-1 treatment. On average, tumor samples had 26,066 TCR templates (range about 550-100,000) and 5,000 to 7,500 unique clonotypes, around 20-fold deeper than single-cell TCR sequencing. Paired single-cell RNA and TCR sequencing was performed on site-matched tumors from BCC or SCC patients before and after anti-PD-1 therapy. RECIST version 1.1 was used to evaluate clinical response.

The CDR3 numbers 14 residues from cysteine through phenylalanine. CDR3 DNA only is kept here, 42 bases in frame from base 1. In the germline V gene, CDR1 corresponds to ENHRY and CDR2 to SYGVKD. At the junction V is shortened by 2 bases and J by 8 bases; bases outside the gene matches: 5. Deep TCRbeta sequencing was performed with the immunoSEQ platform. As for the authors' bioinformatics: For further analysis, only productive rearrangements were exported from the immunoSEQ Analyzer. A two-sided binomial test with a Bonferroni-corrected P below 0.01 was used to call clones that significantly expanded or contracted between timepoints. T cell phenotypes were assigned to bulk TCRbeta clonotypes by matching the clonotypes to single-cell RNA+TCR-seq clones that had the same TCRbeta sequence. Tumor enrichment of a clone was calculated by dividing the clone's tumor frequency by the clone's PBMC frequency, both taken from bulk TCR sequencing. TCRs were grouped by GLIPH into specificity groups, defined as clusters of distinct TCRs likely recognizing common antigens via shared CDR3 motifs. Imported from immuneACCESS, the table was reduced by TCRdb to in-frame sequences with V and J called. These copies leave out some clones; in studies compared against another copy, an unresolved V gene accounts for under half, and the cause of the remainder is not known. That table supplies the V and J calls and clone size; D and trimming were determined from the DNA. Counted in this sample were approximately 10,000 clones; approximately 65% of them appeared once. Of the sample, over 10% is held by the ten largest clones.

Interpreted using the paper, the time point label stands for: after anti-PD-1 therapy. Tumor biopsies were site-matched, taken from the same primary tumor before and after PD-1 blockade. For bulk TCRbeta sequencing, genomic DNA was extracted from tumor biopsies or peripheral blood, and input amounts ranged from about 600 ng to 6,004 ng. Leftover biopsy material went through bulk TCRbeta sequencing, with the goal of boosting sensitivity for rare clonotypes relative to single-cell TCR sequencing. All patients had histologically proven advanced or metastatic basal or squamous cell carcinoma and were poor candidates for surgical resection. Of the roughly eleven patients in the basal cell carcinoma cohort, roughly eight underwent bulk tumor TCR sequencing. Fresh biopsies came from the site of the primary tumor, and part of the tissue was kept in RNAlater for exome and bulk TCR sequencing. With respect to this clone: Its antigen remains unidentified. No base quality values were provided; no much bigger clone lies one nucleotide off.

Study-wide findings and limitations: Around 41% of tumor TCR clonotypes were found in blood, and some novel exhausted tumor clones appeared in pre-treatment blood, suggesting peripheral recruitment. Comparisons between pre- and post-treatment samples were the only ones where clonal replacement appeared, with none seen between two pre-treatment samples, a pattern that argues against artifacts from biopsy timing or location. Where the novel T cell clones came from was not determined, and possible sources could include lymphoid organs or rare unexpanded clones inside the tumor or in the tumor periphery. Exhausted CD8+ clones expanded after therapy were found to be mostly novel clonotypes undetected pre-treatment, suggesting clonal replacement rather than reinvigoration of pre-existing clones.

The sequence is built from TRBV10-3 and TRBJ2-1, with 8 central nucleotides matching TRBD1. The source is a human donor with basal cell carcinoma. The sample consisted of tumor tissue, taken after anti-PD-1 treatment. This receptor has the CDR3 CAISEGQGPYEQFF. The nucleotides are TGTGCCATCAGTGAGGGACAGGGCCCATATGAGCAGTTCTTC.